The clone carrying this T cell receptor (beta chain) is termed medium-sized. The antigen remains unidentified. TCRdb reprocessed the PCR reads via MiXCR. The data contain about 15,000 clones, roughly 21% of them singletons. The CDR3 has 13 amino acids. The germline CDR1 and CDR2 sequences are MDHEN and SYDVKM. With 10 bases clipped from V and 2 bases from J, the junction kept 5 bases outside the gene matches. Ahead of thyroid surgery, no patient had received treatment of any kind. The data derive from a study of metastatic and nonmetastatic thyroid tumors. As for the study in general: Both malignant and benign thyroid patients supplied peripheral blood and tumor or nodule tissue samples, across which the repertoires of these patients were then compared. Study-wide results and caveats: Relative to benign nodules, malignant thyroid tumors were reportedly characterized by significantly elevated TCR beta diversity in blood and tumor.

Specimen: tumor tissue. This receptor was identified in a female donor with papillary thyroid cancer or a benign thyroid nodule (not recorded which). Some clones in this sample may be carry-over from other donors' samples. This chain uses TRBV28 with TRBJ2-7; 10 bases map to TRBD1. CDR3 coding DNA: TGTGCCACCGAAGGGACAGGGGCCTACGAGCAGTACTTC. It encodes CATEGTGAYEQYF.